This TCR beta chain is from a study of OX40 agonist ivuxolimab in advanced cancers. Overall study context: The mean age was approximately 60 years, ranging from about 20 to 90, with 65% to 90% of participants male.

This clone came up once. V lost 7 bases and J 1 base, leaving 20 bases between the germline ends. This CDR3 region has 16 residues. Germline V gene sequence: CDR1 WSHSY, CDR2 SAAADI. TCRdb's copy holds only in-frame clones and misses some; the assay was immunoSEQ multiplex PCR. The repertoire holds some 100,000 clones, with 90% as singletons. The sample was CD4+ or CD8+ T cells sorted from blood, taken in a trial of the OX40 agonist ivuxolimab. The receptor was derived from an adult with an advanced solid tumor such as melanoma, head and neck, liver or kidney cancer. This chain connects TRBV10-2 to TRBJ2-7; tentatively, D is TRBD1 (6 bases). Here the CDR3 reads CASTSLSGAASYEQYF. For the CDR3, the DNA is TGCGCCAGCACCAGCCTTTCAGGGGCCGCTTCCTACGAGCAGTACTTC.